This record concerns one TCR beta chain sequence. Antigen specificity is unknown. Use of 60 Vbeta and 13 Jbeta primers characterized the PCR. Assay: immunoSEQ multiplex PCR; the TCRdb copy retains only in-frame clones and omits some. The data contain about 140,000 clones, about 78% of them singletons. The sample originates from a study of cytomegalovirus exposure and HLA in healthy donors. General observations from the study: In a later analysis, compared with equally common non-associated chains, HLA-associated beta chains were more expanded. Cytomegalovirus association was assigned to approximately 180 TCR beta chains. Researchers reported in a later analysis that common viral pathogens appeared linked to several top clusters.

This TCR was sampled from a male donor in good health and CMV-seronegative. Sequenced sample: PBMCs.

Here the CDR3 reads CSGGGNYGYTF. Here the CDR3 DNA reads TGCAGCGGGGGGGGAAACTATGGCTACACCTTC. The rearrangement joins TRBV29-1 to TRBJ1-2, with TRBD1 as a possible D gene (5 bases). This CDR3 contains 11 residues. V was shortened by 7 bases and J by 2 bases, with 8 bases between the two germline ends. Per germline, CDR1 SQVTM and CDR2 ANQGSEA. Looking up the rest from reference TRBV29-1 and TRBJ1-2 gives the full variable domain: SAVISQKPSRDICQRGTSLTIQCQVDSQVTMMFWYRQQPGQSLTLIATANQGSEATYESGFVIDKFPISRPNLTFSTLTVSNMSPEDSSIYLCSGGGNYGYTFGSGTRLTVV.